This T cell receptor beta chain derives from a study of blood T cell repertoires in COVID-19. Study information: Both acute and convalescent COVID-19 samples were obtained from the United States, Italy and Spain. The cDNA or gDNA used as material had been derived from T cells, B-cell-depleted T cells, or PBMCs.

Germline CDR1 reads SNHLY; CDR2 reads FYNNEI. This CDR3 spans 14 amino acids. The V end lost 0 bases, the J end lost 10 bases, and 15 bases lay between the germline ends. Clones were sequenced by immunoSEQ multiplex PCR, and TCRdb holds only the in-frame ones, with some missing. The data contain 95,000 to 150,000 clones, more than 80% of them seen just once; the ten biggest clones take up around 4%. The TCR was taken from a man in his forties or fifties with acute or convalescent COVID-19. This chain uses TRBV2 with TRBJ1-1; D may be TRBD1 (6 bases). Material for sequencing was peripheral blood. The CDR3 sequence: CASSEALGGLSAFF. CDR3 coding DNA: TGTGCCAGCAGTGAAGCGCTAGGGGGACTATCAGCTTTCTTT.